The 9 T cell receptor beta chains below all came from one sample that was sequenced in a study of identical twins. TCRdb used MiXCR to reprocess the 5' RACE reads, holding one entry per CDR3 protein. The data show around 670,000 distinct CDR3 sequences, 5.5% to 6.5% seen once. Sample: naive T cells sorted from blood. These receptors all come from a man between 18 and 29 years old in good health.

The V and J genes are TRBV15 and TRBJ2-7, with TRBD1 matching over 7 bases. In germline, CDR1 is LNHNV, CDR2 YYDKDF (reference sequence). The CDR3 extends over 14 amino acids. The ends lost 0 bases at V and 4 bases at J; junction bases unmatched: 3. CDR3 DNA sequence: TGTGCCACCAGCAGAGAAGGGACAGCATACGAGCAGTACGTC. Protein sequence: CATSREGTAYEQYV.

At least ten counts were recorded for this clonotype. The gene calls are TRBV6-1 and TRBJ2-3; D is uncertain. Germline loops: CDR1 MNHNS, CDR2 SASEGT. Trimming left V 6 bases short and J 0 bases short, with 10 bases between. This CDR3 comprises 14 residues. The CDR3 spells CASSPRSSTDTQYF. CDR3 bases: TGTGCCAGCAGCCCGCGCTCTAGCACAGATACGCAGTATTTT.

In regard to this clonotype: The junction does not match germline at one end; this may be a read error. The CDR3 sequence: CASSPDGNTEAYF. The CDR3 nucleotides read TGCGCCAGCAGCCCGGACGGGAACACTGAAGCTTACTTT. The chain recombines TRBV5-1 with TRBJ1-1, with D unresolved. The CDR3 consists of 13 residues. Per germline, CDR1 SGHRS and CDR2 YFSETQ.

The chain uses TRBV11-3 and TRBJ2-7, with 7 bases lining up with TRBD1. The CDR3 covers 15 residues. J lost 3 bases, V lost 3 bases, and 8 bases had no gene match. Germline loops: CDR1 SGHNT, CDR2 YENEEA. CDR3 amino acids: CASSLRQGSLYEQYV. In DNA, the CDR3 is TGTGCCAGCAGCTTGAGACAGGGTTCTCTCTACGAGCAGTACGTC.

The CDR3: CASSYNPDYSNQPQHF. The CDR3, as DNA: TGTGCCAGCAGTTACAACCCAGACTATAGCAATCAGCCCCAGCATTTT. V usage is TRBV6-5 and J usage is TRBJ1-5, with D hard to call. V lost 2 bases and J lost 0, with 11 bases in between. The germline gives CDR1 MNHEY, CDR2 SVGAGI. This CDR3 region has 16 residues.

This chain links TRBV29-1 with TRBJ2-1; 7 nucleotides align to TRBD1. Germline V gives CDR1 SQVTM, CDR2 ANQGSEA. The CDR3 has 13 amino acids. V shed 2 bases and J 5 bases; nucleotides not matched to a gene: 3. The CDR3 bases are TGCAGCGTTGAACAGGGGGTCGACAATGAGCAGTTCTTC. This codes for CSVEQGVDNEQFF.

The genes are TRBV2 and TRBJ2-2; 9 bases map to TRBD1. The CDR3 contains 14 residues. Trimming took 4 bases from V and 6 from J; bases not matched to a gene: 3. Germline V CDR1 and CDR2: SNHLY, FYNNEI. The CDR3 DNA follows: TGTGCCAGCAGTGTAAGGACAGGGGCCGGGGAGCTGTTTTTT. Translating gives CASSVRTGAGELFF.

V and J are TRBV19 and TRBJ2-3, with 7 positions matching TRBD1. Looked up from germline, CDR1 is LNHDA and CDR2 is SQIVND (reference sequence). CDR3 length: 16 residues. V shed 4 bases and J 2 bases; nucleotides not matched to a gene: 9. CDR3 protein: CASSTPDRAFTDTQYF. In nucleotides, the CDR3 is TGTGCCAGTAGTACCCCTGACAGGGCCTTCACAGATACGCAGTATTTT.

The sample holds a few counts of this clonotype. J is TRBJ1-3 and V is TRBV4-3; D remains unclear. The CDR3 has 15 amino acids. Germline CDR1 is LGHNA and CDR2 is YSLEER. The V end lost 2 bases, the J end lost 0 bases, and 8 bases lay between the germline ends. The DNA for the CDR3 is TGCGCCAGCAGCCAAACCGCGGCCTCTGGAAACACCATATATTTT. This sequence encodes CASSQTAASGNTIYF.